These 21 T cell receptor beta chains share one sample of origin, sequenced in a study of regulatory T cells in long-lasting Graves disease. With iRepertoire HTBI primers and Arm-PCR of CDR3 regions, TCR beta libraries were built. A single record per CDR3 protein comes from TCRdb applying MiXCR to the multiplex PCR reads. The sample contains 300,000 to 350,000 distinct CDR3 sequences, roughly a fifth of which appear only once. Indicated time point: persistent/refractory GD, antithyroid drugs over 5 years with positive TRAb. From RNA extracted from PBMCs, the TCR library was made. The sample was peripheral blood mononuclear cells (PBMCs), taken when the disease was refractory, from a patient treated with antithyroid drugs. The receptors originated from a female donor with Graves disease.

In its sample, this clonotype was seen a few times. CDR3 nucleotide sequence: TGTGCCAGCACGGTCCCCGAAGGGCCCTATGGCTACACCTTC. Translated, it gives CASTVPEGPYGYTF. The chain has TRBV13 and TRBJ1-2; no clear D. The CDR3 consists of 14 residues. V was trimmed by 7 bases and J by 4 bases, leaving 16 bases between them. The germline V gene has CDR1 PRHDT and CDR2 FYEKMQ (reference sequence).

This clonotype has just one count. The chain combines TRBV9 with TRBJ1-1; D unresolved. Trimming shortened V by 0 bases and J by 5 bases, and 11 bases separated the two germline ends. This CDR3 has 14 amino acids. Germline assignment: CDR1 SGDLS and CDR2 YYNGEE. The CDR3 is CASSVGQRRTEAFF. The CDR3, as DNA: TGTGCCAGCAGCGTAGGCCAACGAAGAACTGAAGCTTTCTTT.

This chain joins TRBV7-2 and TRBJ1-2, with D perhaps matching TRBD1 (6 bases). The CDR3 extends over 13 amino acids. V lost 6 bases and J 4 bases, leaving 12 bases between the germline ends. Germline values: CDR1 SGHTA, CDR2 FQGNSA. This chain's CDR3 is CASSKDRVYGYTF. The CDR3 DNA reads as TGTGCCAGCAGTAAGGACAGAGTCTATGGCTACACCTTC. The full variable domain, with the rest looked up from reference TRBV7-2 and TRBJ1-2, is GAGVSQSPSNKVTEKGKDVELRCDPISGHTALYWYRQSLGQGLEFLIYFQGNSAPDKSGLPSDRFSAERTGGSVSTLTIQRTQQEDSAVYLCASSKDRVYGYTFGSGTRLTVV.

This clonotype was seen more than once but under ten times. The chain employs TRBV12-3 or TRBV12-4 and TRBJ1-1; 7 positions match TRBD1. J was trimmed by 1 base and V by 6 bases; bases with no gene match: 5. The CDR3 sequence is 14 residues long. The CDR3 nucleotides are TGTGCCAGCAGGAAACAGGGGAAGAACACTGAAGCTTTCTTT. Residues: CASRKQGKNTEAFF.

Many counts were recorded for this clonotype. V and J are TRBV9 and TRBJ1-2; weak D call: TRBD1 (6 bases). This CDR3 has 13 amino acids. V was trimmed by 2 bases and J by 6 bases, leaving 11 bases between them. Per the germline V gene, CDR1 is SGDLS and CDR2 is YYNGEE. DNA of the CDR3: TGTGCCAGCAGCGTGGGGGAGGGGGATGGCTACACCTTC. Protein sequence: CASSVGEGDGYTF.

This clonotype was counted between two and nine times. The rearrangement joins TRBV27 to TRBJ2-2; TRBD2 aligns across 10 bases. Trimming removed 5 bases from V and 0 bases from J; junction bases left unmatched: 6. Germline values: CDR1 MNHEY, CDR2 SMNVEV (reference sequence). This CDR3 region has 17 residues. The CDR3 here is CASSGLAGGPNTGELFF. For the CDR3, the DNA is TGTGCCAGCAGTGGATTAGCGGGGGGACCGAACACCGGGGAGCTGTTTTTT.

This clonotype was observed a few times. This chain connects TRBV7-9 to TRBJ2-2; a possible D gene is TRBD1 (5 bases). This CDR3 contains 17 residues. V lost 5 bases and J lost 7, with 23 bases in between. CDR1 and CDR2 (germline): SEHNR, FQNEAQ (reference sequence). The CDR3 bases are TGTGCCAGCAGCCCGCATCGACTGGGGCTGGGCGGCGGGGAGCTGTTTTTT. This encodes CASSPHRLGLGGGELFF. Complete variable domain (other parts from reference TRBV7-9 and TRBJ2-2): DTGVSQNPRHKITKRGQNVTFRCDPISEHNRLYWYRQTLGQGPEFLTYFQNEAQLEKSRLLSDRFSAERPKGSFSTLEIQRTEQGDSAMYLCASSPHRLGLGGGELFFGEGSRLTVL.

This clonotype was recorded once. The chain joins TRBV9 to TRBJ2-7, with TRBD2 matching 7 bases. The junction had 7 bases not matched to a gene; V was cut back by 4 bases and J by 3 bases. This CDR3 is 14 amino acids long. Looked up from germline, CDR1 is SGDLS and CDR2 is YYNGEE. The CDR3 sequence is CASSSGGSHYEQYF. The CDR3 nucleotides read TGTGCCAGCAGCTCGGGGGGTTCCCACTACGAGCAGTACTTC.

This rearrangement joins TRBV19 to TRBJ2-7; 9 bases are a match to TRBD1. This CDR3 is 15 amino acids long. CDR1 and CDR2 (germline): LNHDA, SQIVND (reference sequence). V shed 3 bases and J 2 bases; nucleotides not matched to a gene: 5. CDR3 DNA sequence: TGTGCCAGTAGTATGGCTACAGGGGGCCCCTACGAGCAGTACTTC. Translated: CASSMATGGPYEQYF.

In its sample, this clonotype was seen many times. This sequence joins TRBV7-9 and TRBJ2-7; 9 nucleotides match TRBD2. Looked up from germline, CDR1 is SEHNR and CDR2 is FQNEAQ (reference sequence). V lost 5 bases to trimming and J lost 3 bases; unmatched junction nucleotides: 8. This CDR3 spans 15 amino acids. CDR3 loop: CASSDSGSGVYEQYF. CDR3 sequence (DNA): TGTGCCAGCAGCGATAGCGGGAGCGGCGTCTACGAGCAGTACTTC.

The chain links TRBV6-5 to TRBJ2-7; 9 bases match TRBD2. Germline CDR1 and CDR2: MNHEY and SVGAGI. This CDR3 spans 15 amino acids. Losses at the gene ends were 4 bases for V and 5 bases for J; bases not matched to a gene: 9. CDR3 protein: CASSFPLAGLDEQYF. The CDR3 coding sequence is TGTGCCAGCAGTTTTCCCCTAGCGGGACTCGACGAGCAGTACTTC.

V usage is TRBV4-1 and J usage is TRBJ2-7; 13 nucleotides match TRBD2. CDR1 MGHRA and CDR2 YSYEKL come from the germline V gene. With V trimmed by 5 bases and J by 5 bases, 3 bases remained unmatched. The CDR3 has 14 amino acids. This CDR3 is CASSWGLAGNEQYF. CDR3 DNA sequence: TGCGCCAGCAGCTGGGGACTAGCGGGAAACGAGCAGTACTTC.

This clonotype was detected many times. The rearrangement uses TRBV2 and TRBJ2-3; D call uncertain. Trimming left V 6 bases short and J 0 bases short, with 7 bases between. CDR1 and CDR2 (germline): SNHLY, FYNNEI. The CDR3 is 13 amino acids. The CDR3 protein is CASSQTSTDTQYF. CDR3 nucleotides: TGTGCCAGCAGCCAAACTAGCACAGATACGCAGTATTTT.

This clonotype has just one count. V usage is TRBV11-2 and J usage is TRBJ2-3; D is possibly TRBD1 (5 bases). Germline V gene data show CDR1 as SGHAT and CDR2 as FQNNGV. CDR3 length equals 17 residues. With 7 bases removed from V and 3 bases from J, the gap between germline ends came to 23 bases. The CDR3 region is CASTIPTGGFWTDTQYF. Here the CDR3 DNA reads TGTGCCAGCACCATTCCTACAGGCGGCTTTTGGACAGATACGCAGTATTTT.

Ten or more counts support this clonotype. This chain uses TRBV27 with TRBJ1-1; D gene ambiguous. With 0 bases removed from V and 0 bases from J, the gap between germline ends came to 14 bases. The length of the CDR3 is 17 residues. Germline-derived CDR1 and CDR2 are MNHEY and SMNVEV (reference sequence). Written as DNA, the CDR3 is TGTGCCAGCAGTTTATCCCCCGTGACCCACGTGAACACTGAAGCTTTCTTT. This sequence encodes CASSLSPVTHVNTEAFF.

This clonotype has a count of ten or more. The gene calls are TRBV6-1 and TRBJ2-7; D may match TRBD1 or TRBD2 (5 bases each). V lost 6 bases, J lost 4 bases, and 16 bases lay in between. From germline, CDR1 is MNHNS and CDR2 SASEGT. The CDR3 has 14 amino acids. The CDR3 bases are TGTGCCAGCAGCTCGCTCGGGGCAGATTACGAGCAGTACTTC. This translates into CASSSLGADYEQYF.

This chain connects TRBV24-1 to TRBJ2-1, with 7 bases that match TRBD2. Looked up from germline, CDR1 is KGHDR and CDR2 is SFDVKD. V shed 10 bases and J 4 bases; nucleotides not matched to a gene: 6. This CDR3 spans 13 amino acids. The CDR3 here is CATRGEGYNEQFF. The CDR3, as DNA: TGTGCCACTCGGGGGGAGGGGTACAATGAGCAGTTCTTC.

V usage is TRBV5-1 and J usage is TRBJ1-3, with unresolved D. Germline values: CDR1 SGHRS, CDR2 YFSETQ. This CDR3 is 16 amino acids long. V was cut by 2 bases and J by 2 bases, with 14 bases left in between. The CDR3 loop reads CASSFGRSGTGNTIYF. The CDR3 DNA sequence: TGCGCCAGCAGCTTCGGCCGGAGCGGGACTGGAAACACCATATATTTT.

In this sample, this clonotype turned up a few times. One base separates it from a far larger clone, so it is likely a read error. CDR3 residues: CASSFTPEKTQYF. In nucleotides, the CDR3 is TGTGCCAGCAGCTTCACTCCCGAGAAGACCCAGTACTTC. The J gene is TRBJ2-5, the V gene TRBV7-8; D call uncertain. Germline V gene data show CDR1 as SGHVS and CDR2 as FQNEAQ. The CDR3 runs 13 residues. V was trimmed by 3 bases and J by 6 bases, leaving 11 bases between them.

The gene calls are TRBV18 and TRBJ2-3; D ambiguous. Trimming shortened V by 3 bases and J by 2 bases, and 6 bases separated the two germline ends. This CDR3 has 13 residues. CDR1 KGHSH and CDR2 LQKENI come from the germline V gene. In DNA form, the CDR3 reads TGTGCCAGCTCACCCGTTGCCACAGATACGCAGTATTTT. It encodes CASSPVATDTQYF.

Ten or more counts support this clonotype. At one of its ends the junction is not consistent with the germline gene, which may arise from a read error. J is TRBJ2-7 and V is TRBV7-7; D is undetermined. CDR1 is SSHAT and CDR2 is FNYEAQ in the germline V gene (reference sequence). The CDR3 is 11 residues long. This CDR3 is CASSHTYEQYF. The CDR3 DNA sequence: TGTGCTAGCAGCCACACGTACGAGCAGTACTTC.